This T cell receptor (beta chain) appears in the sequencing data of a study of CD8 T cells in Susac syndrome (dated by TCRdb to the late 2010s). Concerning the study at large: Of the Susac syndrome patients who were sequenced, more than five had clinically active disease and roughly 8 were in clinical remission. Whether CD8+ T cell activation and differentiation in Susac syndrome was antigen driven was tested using repertoire sequencing. Clonality of the CD8+ T cell repertoire was compared between 11 to 12 healthy donors, approximately 14 Susac syndrome patients and roughly 16 multiple sclerosis patients. Susac syndrome patients were therapy-naive, on corticosteroids (some also receiving IVIg), or on IVIg alone at blood withdrawal.

What the study reported, not specific to this receptor: Roughly 17 and five Susac-specific public clones were found in the total CD8+ and CD8+ TEMRA repertoires, respectively. CD8+ repertoires in Susac syndrome showed clonal expansion, which was highest in CD8+ TEMRA cells and was greater in clinically active patients than in remitting patients. The number of individuals in the TCR sequencing and HLA analysis was acknowledged as relatively small.

Notes on this clonotype: Its target antigen remains unknown. It has no much larger one-base neighbor in the sample; base qualities were not kept.

RNA was extracted with the RNeasy kit and about 0.5 to 1 ug was reverse transcribed using random hexamers. TCR beta CDR3 regions were amplified with the immunoSEQ multiplex PCR assay covering 54 Vbeta and 13 Jbeta segments. PCR amplification bias was corrected using a synthetic template baseline for primer optimization and computational correction. Per the source publication's procedure: Only productive sequences were kept, with reads annotated to V, D and J genes according to IMGT and analyzed in immunoSEQ Analyzer. Clonality was calculated as one minus the Shannon entropy normalized by log2 of the number of productive unique sequences. Public and private clones were assessed among the 100 most prevalent clones of each patient and control. A clone was defined as Susac-specific if it was absent from the healthy and MS cohorts, from 1052 published viral clones and from other ImmuneACCESS disease sequences. TCRdb reanalyzed the raw reads on its own, using fastp at Q25 for trimming and MiXCR for clone calling, and kept in-frame beta chains. Under each unique CDR3 protein, matching rows form one entry showing the most common genes and DNA. The V and J calls and clone size are TCRdb's, not the authors'. A total of around 150,000 distinct CDR3 sequences appear in this sample, around 93% of them only once. The top ten clones comprise about 0.18% of the sample.

Peripheral blood CD8+ and CD4+ T cells from healthy donors, Susac syndrome patients and multiple sclerosis patients were profiled using high-throughput TCR beta sequencing. Susac syndrome patients met recently defined diagnostic criteria for definite or probable disease. Bulk CD8+ and CD4+ T cells were purified by magnetic negative isolation, while CD8+ TEMRA cells were enriched using FACS. Blood was collected in EDTA tubes and processed within 24 hours, with PBMCs isolated through density gradient centrifugation. PBMCs intended for TCR sequencing were cryopreserved in liquid nitrogen and were subsequently thawed in a 37 degrees C water bath. The sorted or isolated CD4+, CD8+ and CD8+ TEMRA cells reached a purity of at least 90%. Per the germline V gene (reference sequence), DFQATT is the CDR1 and SNEGSKA is the CDR2. V is trimmed back by 6 bases and J by 8 bases, and the junction contains 2 bases that no gene match accounts for. Including cysteine and phenylalanine, the CDR3 has 11 amino acids. Just the 33-base CDR3 DNA is kept, in frame starting at base 1.

The sequencing sample was made of CD8+ T cells from PBMCs. Here the chain combines TRBV20-1 and TRBJ2-2; TRBD1 agrees with 8 junctional bases. The source is a human donor with Susac syndrome. The CDR3 in this case is CSAYRGGELFF. Here is the DNA: TGCAGTGCATACAGGGGGGGGGAGCTGTTTTTT.